This is a list of T cell receptor beta chains from one sample in a study of blood T cell repertoires in COVID-19. Repertoires were generated with immunoSEQ multiplex PCR, while TCRdb's copy carries only in-frame clones and drops some. The sample has about 220,000 clones; 65% to 85% are singletons. Sequenced input: PBMCs or T cells enriched from blood (not recorded which). These TCRs come from a woman aged 60-75 years who had recovered from COVID-19. The CDR3 runs from the conserved cysteine through the conserved F or W. Fields, in order: D gene, V gene, J gene, clone size, CDR3 protein, CDR3 DNA. D genes are given only for firm matches. A clone size is listed for some rows: how often the clone was seen (once, few, many), or a class if it is expanded.

D gene: NA
V gene: TRBV27
J gene: TRBJ1-1
clone size: NA
CDR3 protein: CASQTRVRDTEAFF
CDR3 DNA: TGTGCCAGCCAGACAAGGGTGAGGGACACTGAAGCTTTCTTT

D gene: NA
V gene: TRBV6-5
J gene: TRBJ2-1
clone size: NA
CDR3 protein: CASSYSILSSYNEQFF
CDR3 DNA: TGTGCCAGCAGTTACTCGATACTTAGCTCCTACAATGAGCAGTTCTTC

D gene: NA
V gene: TRBV21-1
J gene: TRBJ1-1
clone size: NA
CDR3 protein: CASSKKTGNTEAFF
CDR3 DNA: TGTGCCAGCAGCAAAAAGACAGGGAACACTGAAGCTTTCTTT

D gene: NA
V gene: TRBV7-9
J gene: TRBJ2-1
clone size: NA
CDR3 protein: CASSLEQDYNEQFF
CDR3 DNA: TGTGCCAGCAGCTTAGAACAGGATTACAATGAGCAGTTCTTC

D gene: NA
V gene: TRBV30
J gene: TRBJ1-2
clone size: once
CDR3 protein: CAWRTEDHTSEPVLFYGYTF
CDR3 DNA: TGTGCCTGGAGAACGGAGGACCATACATCTGAACCAGTGCTATTCTATGGCTACACCTTC

D gene: NA
V gene: TRBV5-6
J gene: TRBJ2-2
clone size: NA
CDR3 protein: CASSNLRGITGELFF
CDR3 DNA: TGTGCCAGCAGCAACCTCAGGGGTATCACCGGGGAGCTGTTTTTT

D gene: NA
V gene: TRBV29-1
J gene: TRBJ2-7
clone size: NA
CDR3 protein: CSVGVDTGYEQYF
CDR3 DNA: TGCAGCGTTGGGGTGGACACGGGCTACGAGCAGTACTTC

D gene: NA
V gene: TRBV7-2
J gene: TRBJ1-5
clone size: NA
CDR3 protein: CASSLFNNQPQHF
CDR3 DNA: TGTGCCAGCAGCTTGTTTAACAATCAGCCCCAGCATTTT

D gene: NA
V gene: TRBV5-1
J gene: TRBJ2-2
clone size: NA
CDR3 protein: CASTQGGVTGELFF
CDR3 DNA: TGCGCCAGCACCCAGGGTGGGGTCACCGGGGAGCTGTTTTTT

D gene: TRBD2
V gene: TRBV7-8
J gene: TRBJ2-3
clone size: NA
CDR3 protein: CASSLSGNTDTQYF
CDR3 DNA: TGTGCCAGCAGCCTTAGCGGGAACACAGATACGCAGTATTTT

D gene: TRBD1
V gene: TRBV10-3
J gene: TRBJ2-7
clone size: NA
CDR3 protein: CAISEGDSVYEQYF
CDR3 DNA: TGTGCCATCAGTGAGGGGGACAGTGTCTACGAGCAGTACTTC

D gene: NA
V gene: TRBV6-1
J gene: TRBJ1-1
clone size: many
CDR3 protein: CASSELGAGHWNTEAFF
CDR3 DNA: TGTGCCAGCAGTGAACTGGGGGCAGGTCACTGGAACACTGAAGCTTTCTTT

D gene: TRBD1
V gene: TRBV9
J gene: TRBJ1-6
clone size: NA
CDR3 protein: CASSAGQRSFNSPLHF
CDR3 DNA: TGTGCCAGCAGCGCGGGACAGCGATCCTTTAATTCACCCCTCCACTTT

D gene: NA
V gene: TRBV6-6
J gene: TRBJ2-1
clone size: NA
CDR3 protein: CASREYRDTYNEQFF
CDR3 DNA: TGTGCCAGCAGGGAATACCGGGACACTTACAATGAGCAGTTCTTC

D gene: TRBD2
V gene: TRBV7-9
J gene: TRBJ2-3
clone size: NA
CDR3 protein: CASSPGTSADTQYF
CDR3 DNA: TGTGCCAGCAGCCCCGGGACTAGCGCTGATACGCAGTATTTT

D gene: NA
V gene: TRBV7-6
J gene: TRBJ1-5
clone size: NA
CDR3 protein: CASSLEGQGNQPQHF
CDR3 DNA: TGTGCCAGCAGCTTAGAGGGCCAGGGAAATCAGCCCCAGCATTTT

D gene: NA
V gene: TRBV5-4
J gene: TRBJ1-2
clone size: NA
CDR3 protein: CASSLERGGWDGYTF
CDR3 DNA: TGTGCCAGCAGCTTGGAGCGGGGGGGCTGGGATGGCTACACCTTC

D gene: NA
V gene: TRBV19
J gene: TRBJ1-5
clone size: NA
CDR3 protein: CASSDSSINQPQHF
CDR3 DNA: TGTGCCAGTAGCGACAGTTCGATTAATCAGCCCCAGCATTTT

D gene: NA
V gene: TRBV10-3
J gene: TRBJ2-1
clone size: NA
CDR3 protein: CAISVGGVNNEQFF
CDR3 DNA: TGTGCCATCAGTGTGGGCGGGGTAAACAATGAGCAGTTCTTC

D gene: NA
V gene: TRBV7-3
J gene: TRBJ1-1
clone size: NA
CDR3 protein: CASSLSAGSTEAFF
CDR3 DNA: TGTGCCAGCAGCCTCTCGGCAGGATCGACTGAAGCTTTCTTT

D gene: NA
V gene: TRBV19
J gene: TRBJ1-5
clone size: NA
CDR3 protein: CASRSGTFGNQPQHF
CDR3 DNA: TGTGCCAGTAGATCCGGGACATTTGGCAATCAGCCCCAGCATTTT

D gene: NA
V gene: TRBV21-1
J gene: TRBJ1-6
clone size: NA
CDR3 protein: CASSKRENSPLHF
CDR3 DNA: TGTGCCAGCAGCAAAAGGGAGAATTCACCCCTCCACTTT